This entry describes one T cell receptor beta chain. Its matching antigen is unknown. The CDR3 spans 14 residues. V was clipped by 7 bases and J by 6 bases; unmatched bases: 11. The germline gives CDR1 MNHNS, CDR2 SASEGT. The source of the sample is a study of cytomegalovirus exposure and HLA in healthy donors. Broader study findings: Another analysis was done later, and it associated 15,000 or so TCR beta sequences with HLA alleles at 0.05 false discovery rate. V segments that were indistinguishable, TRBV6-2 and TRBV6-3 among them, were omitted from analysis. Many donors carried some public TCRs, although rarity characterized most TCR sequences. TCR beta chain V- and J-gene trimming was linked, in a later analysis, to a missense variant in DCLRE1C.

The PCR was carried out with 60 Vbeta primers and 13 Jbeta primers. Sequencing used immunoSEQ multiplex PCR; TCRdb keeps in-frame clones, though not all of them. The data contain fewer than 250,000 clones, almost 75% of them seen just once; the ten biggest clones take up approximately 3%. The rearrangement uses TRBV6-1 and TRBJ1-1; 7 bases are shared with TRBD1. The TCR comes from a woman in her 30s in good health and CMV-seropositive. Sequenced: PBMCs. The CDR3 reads CASTRRGGHPEAFF. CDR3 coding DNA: TGTGCCAGCACCCGAAGAGGGGGCCATCCTGAAGCTTTCTTT.